This TCR beta chain was sequenced during a study of T cells in Graves' hyperthyroidism and ophthalmopathy. About the research overall: Before treatment of any kind, peripheral blood was taken at initial diagnosis. Study conclusions and caveats: The model forecast ophthalmopathy, anticipating it by a median roughly 6 months before onset. Appearing also in blood were most of the thyroid clonotypes expanded above 0.001.

Lactation, pregnancy, other autoimmune disease or uncontrolled infection led to exclusion of patients. Amplification yielded TCR beta CDR3 regions, with RNA transcripts as the source. The HTBI primer set drove a first-round RT-PCR of the TCR CDR3. MiXCR was run by TCRdb on the multiplex PCR reads, yielding one entry per CDR3 protein. The sample has 300,000 to 350,000 distinct CDR3 sequences, less than 20% seen once; the top ten hold 15% to 19%. This clonotype has a single count. Its antigen is not identified. V shed 3 bases and J shed 5 bases, with 13 bases lying between them. The CDR3 spans 14 residues. Germline V gene sequence: CDR1 MDHEN, CDR2 SYDVKM.

The rearrangement links TRBV28 to TRBJ2-5; TRBD1 or TRBD2 may be the D gene (6 bases each). Sequences were obtained from blood. The sequence was collected from a woman between 35 and 50 years old with Graves' ophthalmopathy. In nucleotides, the CDR3 is TGTGCCAGCAGTTTTCGGGGGCTGGTCGAGACCCAGTACTTC. This translates into CASSFRGLVETQYF.